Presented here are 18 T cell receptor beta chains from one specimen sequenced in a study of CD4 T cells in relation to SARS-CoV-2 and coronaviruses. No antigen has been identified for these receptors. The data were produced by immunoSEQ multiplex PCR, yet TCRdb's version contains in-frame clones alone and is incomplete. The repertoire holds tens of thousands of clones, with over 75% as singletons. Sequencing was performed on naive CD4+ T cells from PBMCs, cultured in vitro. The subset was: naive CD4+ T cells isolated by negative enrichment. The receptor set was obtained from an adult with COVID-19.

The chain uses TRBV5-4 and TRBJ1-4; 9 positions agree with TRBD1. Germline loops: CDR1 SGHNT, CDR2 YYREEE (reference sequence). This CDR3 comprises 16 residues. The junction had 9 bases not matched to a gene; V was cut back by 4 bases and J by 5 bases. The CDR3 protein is CASSHGPDRGNEKLFF. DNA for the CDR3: TGTGCCAGCAGCCACGGCCCGGACAGGGGAAATGAAAAACTGTTTTTT.

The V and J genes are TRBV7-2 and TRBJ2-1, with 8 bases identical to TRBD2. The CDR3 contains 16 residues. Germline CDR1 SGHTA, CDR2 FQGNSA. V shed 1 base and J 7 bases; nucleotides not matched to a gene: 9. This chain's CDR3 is CASSLVLGREGNEQFF. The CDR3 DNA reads TGTGCCAGCAGCTTAGTCCTGGGACGGGAGGGGAATGAGCAGTTCTTC.

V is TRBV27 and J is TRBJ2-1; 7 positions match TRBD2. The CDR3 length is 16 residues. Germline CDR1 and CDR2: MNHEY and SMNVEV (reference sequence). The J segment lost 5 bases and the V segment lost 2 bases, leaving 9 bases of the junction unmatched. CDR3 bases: TGTGCCAGCAGTTTACTCGCTAGCGGAGGGAACAATGAGCAGTTCTTC. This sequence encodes CASSLLASGGNNEQFF.

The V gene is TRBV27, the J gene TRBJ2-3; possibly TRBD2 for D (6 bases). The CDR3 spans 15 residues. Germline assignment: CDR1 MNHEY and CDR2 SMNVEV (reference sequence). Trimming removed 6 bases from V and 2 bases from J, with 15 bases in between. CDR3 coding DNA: TGTGCCAGCAGCGGGGGTCAGGAGAACACAGATACGCAGTATTTT. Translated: CASSGGQENTDTQYF.

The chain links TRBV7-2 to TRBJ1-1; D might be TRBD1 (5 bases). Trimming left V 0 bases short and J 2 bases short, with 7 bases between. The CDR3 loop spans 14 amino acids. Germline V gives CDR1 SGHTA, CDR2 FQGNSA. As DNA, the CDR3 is TGTGCCAGCAGCTTAGCGGGGGGTAACACTGAAGCTTTCTTT. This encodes CASSLAGGNTEAFF.

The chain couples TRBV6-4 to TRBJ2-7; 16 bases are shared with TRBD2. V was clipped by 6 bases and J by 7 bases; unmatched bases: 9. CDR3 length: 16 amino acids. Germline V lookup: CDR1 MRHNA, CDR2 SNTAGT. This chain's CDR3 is CASSATPGLAGGEQYF. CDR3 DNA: TGTGCCAGCAGCGCGACCCCGGGACTAGCGGGAGGGGAGCAGTACTTC.

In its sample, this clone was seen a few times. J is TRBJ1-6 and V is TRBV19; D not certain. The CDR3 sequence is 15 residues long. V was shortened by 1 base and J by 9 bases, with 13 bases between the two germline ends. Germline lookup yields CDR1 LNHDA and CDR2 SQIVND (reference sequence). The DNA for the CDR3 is TGTGCCAGTAGTATAGGCTCCGGCATCGCTTCACCCCTCCACTTT. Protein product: CASSIGSGIASPLHF.

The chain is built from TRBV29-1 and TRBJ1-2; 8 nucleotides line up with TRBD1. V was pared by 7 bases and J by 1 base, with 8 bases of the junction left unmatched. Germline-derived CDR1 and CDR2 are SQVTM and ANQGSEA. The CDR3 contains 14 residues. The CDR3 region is CSGLLDRDNYGYTF. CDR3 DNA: TGCAGCGGTCTTTTGGACAGGGATAACTATGGCTACACCTTC.

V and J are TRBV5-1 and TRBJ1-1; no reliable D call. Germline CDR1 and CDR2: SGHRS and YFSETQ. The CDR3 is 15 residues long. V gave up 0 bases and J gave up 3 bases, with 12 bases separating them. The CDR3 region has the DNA TGCGCCAGCAGCTTGGGTTTGTTGGAATACACTGAAGCTTTCTTT. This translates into CASSLGLLEYTEAFF.

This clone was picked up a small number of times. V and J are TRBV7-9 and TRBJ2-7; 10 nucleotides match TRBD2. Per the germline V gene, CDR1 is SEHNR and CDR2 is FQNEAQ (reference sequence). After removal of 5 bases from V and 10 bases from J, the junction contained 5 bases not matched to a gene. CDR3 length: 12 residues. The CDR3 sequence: CASSPGTSEQYF. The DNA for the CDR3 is TGTGCCAGCAGCCCAGGGACTAGCGAACAGTACTTC.

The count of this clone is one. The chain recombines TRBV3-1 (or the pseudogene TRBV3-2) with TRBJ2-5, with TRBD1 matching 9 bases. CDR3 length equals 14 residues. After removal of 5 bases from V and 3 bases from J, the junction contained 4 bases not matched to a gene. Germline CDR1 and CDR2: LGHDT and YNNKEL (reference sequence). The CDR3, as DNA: TGTGCCAGCAGCAACCGGGACAGGGAAGAGACCCAGTACTTC. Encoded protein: CASSNRDREETQYF.

In DNA form, the CDR3 reads TGTGCCTGGGAAGGGGGGGGAGCACGGCCAGATACGCAGTATTTT. Amino acid sequence: CAWEGGGARPDTQYF. The rearrangement joins TRBV30 to TRBJ2-3; tentative D call: TRBD2 (7 bases). Trimming took 5 bases from V and 4 from J, leaving 19 bases between them. Germline V gives CDR1 GTSNPN, CDR2 SVGIG (reference sequence). The CDR3 totals 15 residues.

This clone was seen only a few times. As DNA, the CDR3 is TGTGCCAGCAGTGTAGGGGCAGGGTCTGGCTACACCTTC. It is translated as CASSVGAGSGYTF. V gene TRBV25-1 combines with J gene TRBJ1-2, with D maybe TRBD1 (5 bases). The CDR3 runs 13 residues. The germline CDR1 and CDR2 sequences are MGHDK and SYGVNS. Trimming stripped 4 bases from V and 7 bases from J, with 13 bases between.

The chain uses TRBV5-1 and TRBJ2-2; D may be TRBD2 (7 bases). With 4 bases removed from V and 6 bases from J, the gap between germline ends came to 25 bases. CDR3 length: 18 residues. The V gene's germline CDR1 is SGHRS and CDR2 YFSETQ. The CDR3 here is CASSRPPGTPSGAGELFF. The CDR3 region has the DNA TGCGCCAGCAGCCGACCCCCCGGGACACCAAGCGGGGCCGGGGAGCTGTTTTTT.

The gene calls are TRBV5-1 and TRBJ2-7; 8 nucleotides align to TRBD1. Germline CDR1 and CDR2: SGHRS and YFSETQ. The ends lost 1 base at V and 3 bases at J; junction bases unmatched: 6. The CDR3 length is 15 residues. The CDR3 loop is CASSLTQGGVYEQYF. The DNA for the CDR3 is TGCGCCAGCAGCTTGACACAGGGGGGTGTCTACGAGCAGTACTTC.

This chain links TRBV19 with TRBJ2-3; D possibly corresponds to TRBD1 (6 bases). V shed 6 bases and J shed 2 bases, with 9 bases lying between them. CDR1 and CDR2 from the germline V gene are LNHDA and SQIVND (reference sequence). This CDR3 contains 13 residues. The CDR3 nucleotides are TGTGCCAGTAGGCGGACAGTCACAGATACGCAGTATTTT. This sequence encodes CASRRTVTDTQYF.

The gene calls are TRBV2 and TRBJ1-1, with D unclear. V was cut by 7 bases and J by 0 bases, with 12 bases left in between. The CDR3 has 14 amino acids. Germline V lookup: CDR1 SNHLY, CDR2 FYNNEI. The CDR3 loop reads CASNLDTMNTEAFF. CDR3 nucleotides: TGTGCCAGCAACTTAGACACAATGAACACTGAAGCTTTCTTT.

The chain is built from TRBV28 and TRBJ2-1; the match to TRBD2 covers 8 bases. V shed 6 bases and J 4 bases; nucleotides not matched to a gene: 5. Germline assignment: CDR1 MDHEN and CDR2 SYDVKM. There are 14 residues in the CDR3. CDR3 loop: CASSPQRGYNEQFF. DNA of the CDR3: TGTGCCAGCAGCCCGCAGCGGGGGTACAATGAGCAGTTCTTC.